This T cell receptor (beta chain) stems from a study of blood T cell repertoires in COVID-19 (dated by TCRdb to the early 2020s). Study-wide context: The collaborator samples originated in the United States, Italy and Spain and spanned the acute and convalescent phases of COVID-19. Samples came from the ongoing ImmuneRACE study (first 160 participants) plus 1,254 subjects from 6 global collaborators. The prospective study material was composed of cDNA or gDNA derived from T cells, B-cell-depleted T cells, or PBMCs. Where HLA class I and class II types were available, the types were taken from metadata supplied by the sample provider, not from assay-based typing. The sample metadata nearly always contained a de-identified subject ID, COVID-19 status, age in years and sex. The dataset comprised deeply sampled blood TCRbeta repertoires from subjects exposed to, actively infected with, or recovered from COVID-19. A freely available public database, intended as a resource for researchers studying the immune response to SARS-CoV-2, is where the repertoires were released. Broad study findings and their caveats: The amount of clinical and demographic metadata varied by source and participant and was provided uncurated.

To note about this clone: The specificity of this receptor is unknown. No base-level quality is on record; no much larger clone is a single base apart.

The immunoSEQ Assay, a bias-controlled multiplex PCR, was used to amplify TCRbeta CDR3 regions from genomic DNA. The study's own analysis went as follows. Nucleated cell counts per sample were estimated from amplification of reference gene primers within the assay. To quantify the absolute abundance of each unique TCRbeta CDR3 rearrangement, sequence reads were collapsed and filtered. Productive Simpson clonality was computed per sample as the square root of Simpson's diversity index over productive rearrangements. TCRdb holds this immuneACCESS table with in-frame rearrangements only. Some clones are missing; in checked studies, unresolved V genes explain under half, and the rest has no known cause. That table furnishes V, J and clone size, whereas the DNA furnished D and trimming. The sample records over 350,000 clones, about nine tenths of which are singletons. The ten largest clones capture under 1.5% of the sample.

The collaborating institutions used their own protocols to collect whole blood in K2EDTA tubes. For TCRbeta analysis, collaborator samples were shipped as frozen whole blood, as isolated PBMCs, or as DNA extracted from either sample type. CDR1 and CDR2, looked up from the germline V gene, are SGHRS and YFSETQ. The V and J ends are trimmed by 0 bases and 10 bases, leaving 10 bases between them. The CDR3 runs 12 residues from the cysteine to the phenylalanine. CDR3 DNA is the only sequence kept; it has 36 bases, read in frame from the first base. The sequence derives from a woman aged 25 to 45 with active or convalescent COVID-19. Sample: peripheral blood. Recombination joined TRBV5-1 with TRBJ1-1; a weak D assignment points to TRBD1 (6 bases agree). The CDR3 region has the sequence CASSLEGVGAFF. The nucleotide sequence reads as follows: TGCGCCAGCAGCTTGGAGGGGGTTGGAGCTTTCTTT.